This TCR beta chain came from a study of CD8 T cells in Susac syndrome. TEMRA cells were FACS-enriched and CD8+ and CD4+ T cells negatively isolated. Reverse transcription of roughly 0.45 to 1 ug RNA used random hexamers. Across 54 Vbeta and 13 Jbeta, immunoSEQ multiplex PCR amplified TCR beta CDR3. A single record per CDR3 protein comes from TCRdb applying MiXCR to the immunoSEQ multiplex PCR reads. The sample records fewer than 200,000 distinct CDR3 sequences, roughly 92% being singletons. The CDR3 contains 13 residues. CDR1 is DFQATT and CDR2 is SNEGSKA in the germline V gene (reference sequence). Trimming shortened V by 3 bases and J by 3 bases, and 8 bases separated the two germline ends.

The receptor was isolated from a human donor with Susac syndrome. The chain has TRBV20-1 and TRBJ2-2; D may be TRBD1 (5 bases). Sequencing was carried out using CD4+ T cells from PBMCs. This CDR3 is CSASSGYTGELFF. CDR3 bases: TGCAGTGCTAGTTCAGGGTACACCGGGGAGCTGTTTTTT.